Listed below are T cell receptor beta chains from one sample, sequenced in a study of cytomegalovirus exposure and HLA in healthy donors. Method: immunoSEQ multiplex PCR; TCRdb's copy keeps in-frame clones and lacks some. Of 150,000 to 180,000 clones listed, about 74% are singletons. Sequenced material: PBMCs. These receptors all stem from a woman aged 40-49 years in good health and CMV-seronegative. CDR3s include the opening cysteine and the closing phenylalanine or tryptophan. A D gene is named only where the DNA matches it firmly. Clone size is stated in some rows and not others, as once, few, many or a class when expanded.

size | J | D | V | DNA | CDR3
NA | TRBJ1-4 | NA | TRBV7-6 | TGTGCCAGCAGCTTAAAGGGGCCTAATGAAAAACTGTTTTTT | CASSLKGPNEKLFF
NA | TRBJ2-5 | TRBD1 | TRBV6-1 | TGTGCCAGCAGCCGGGACAGACAAGAGACCCAGTACTTC | CASSRDRQETQYF
once | TRBJ2-7 | NA | TRBV6-5 | TGTGCCAGCAGTTATGGGGGGACCTACGAGCAGTACTTC | CASSYGGTYEQYF
NA | TRBJ2-5 | TRBD1 | TRBV25-1 | TGTGCCACCTCCCGGTCCGAGACAGGGGAAGAGACCCAGTACTTC | CATSRSETGEETQYF
NA | TRBJ1-1 | TRBD1 | TRBV29-1 | TGCAGCGTTGGCAGGGGGCGATCCACTGAAGCTTTCTTT | CSVGRGRSTEAFF
NA | TRBJ1-5 | TRBD1 | TRBV27 | TGTGCCAGCAGTTTATGGGGACAGTATCAGCCCCAGCATTTT | CASSLWGQYQPQHF
NA | TRBJ1-1 | TRBD1 | TRBV5-1 | TGCGCCAGCAGCTCTTCGGACAGGCTCAGGATCACTGAAGCTTTCTTT | CASSSSDRLRITEAFF
NA | TRBJ2-7 | NA | TRBV2 | TGTGCCAGCAGGCAGGTCCGCGAGCAGTACTTC | CASRQVREQYF
NA | TRBJ1-5 | NA | TRBV5-8 | TGTGCCAGCCAAGACAGGAATAGCAATCAGCCCCAGCATTTT | CASQDRNSNQPQHF
once | TRBJ2-1 | TRBD2 | TRBV7-9 | TGTGCCAGCAGCTTAGCGCAGGGACTAGCGGGAGGTCGTGAGCAGTTCTTC | CASSLAQGLAGGREQFF
NA | TRBJ1-2 | TRBD1 | TRBV5-6 | TGTGCCAGCAGCTTAGGGACAGTAAACTATGGCTACACCTTC | CASSLGTVNYGYTF
once | TRBJ2-7 | TRBD2 | TRBV6-1 | TGTGCCAGCAGTGGGGGGGGCGAGCAGTACTTC | CASSGGGEQYF
NA | TRBJ1-2 | TRBD1 | TRBV6-1 | TGTGCCAGCAGTGGGACAGGGCTTGGCTACACCTTC | CASSGTGLGYTF
NA | TRBJ1-5 | NA | TRBV30 | TGTGCCTGGAGTCAGGGTCCCGATTATAGCAATCAGCCCCAGCATTTT | CAWSQGPDYSNQPQHF
NA | TRBJ2-7 | TRBD1 | TRBV7-8 | TGTGCCAGCAGGCTCGACAGGGGTCCCCCCTACGAGCAGTACTTC | CASRLDRGPPYEQYF
NA | TRBJ1-2 | TRBD1 | TRBV4-1 | TGCGCCAGCAGCCAAGCGGGACAGGGGGCGAGGGGCTACACCTTC | CASSQAGQGARGYTF
NA | TRBJ2-5 | TRBD2 | TRBV5-1 | TGCGCCAGCAGCGAGACTAGCGGGGGGGCCATAAAAGAGACCCAGTACTTC | CASSETSGGAIKETQYF
NA | TRBJ2-7 | TRBD2 | TRBV28 | TGTGCCAGCATAGGGGAGGGGTCCTACGAGCAGTACTTC | CASIGEGSYEQYF
NA | TRBJ2-3 | NA | TRBV4-1 | TGCGCCAGCAGGCCCCAGTACACAGATACGCAGTATTTT | CASRPQYTDTQYF
few | TRBJ1-1 | TRBD1 | TRBV6-1 | TGTGCCAGCAGTGACCGCCTGGACAGGAGCACTGAAGCTTTCTTT | CASSDRLDRSTEAFF
NA | TRBJ2-7 | NA | TRBV18 | TGTGCCAGCTCACCACCTGGGCAGGGGGGATACGAGCAGTACTTC | CASSPPGQGGYEQYF
few | TRBJ2-1 | TRBD2 | TRBV27 | TGTGCCAGCAGCGGGACTAGCGGGGGCCGTAGGGATGAGCAGTTCTTC | CASSGTSGGRRDEQFF
NA | TRBJ2-7 | TRBD2 | TRBV5-1 | TGCGCCAGCAGCCCCCTCTCCGGGACTAGCGGGAGTTCCGAGCAGTACTTC | CASSPLSGTSGSSEQYF
NA | TRBJ1-1 | NA | TRBV2 | TGTGCCAGCAGTGAAGCGCTTCAGGGAAGACCTGAAGCTTTCTTT | CASSEALQGRPEAFF
few | TRBJ1-1 | NA | TRBV25-1 | TGTGCCAGCAGTGAATACCGGAGCAGCCGAGGGGAAGCTTTCTTT | CASSEYRSSRGEAFF
NA | TRBJ1-1 | TRBD1 | TRBV28 | TGTGCCAGCAGCCCTACAGGGGGCAGAACTGAAGCTTTCTTT | CASSPTGGRTEAFF
few | TRBJ2-7 | TRBD1 | TRBV7-8 | TGTGCCAGCAGCTCCTCGACAGGGCAGTACGAGCAGTACTTC | CASSSSTGQYEQYF
NA | TRBJ2-1 | NA | TRBV30 | TGTGCCTGGAGGCCCCCCGTCGAGCTCAATGAGCAGTTCTTC | CAWRPPVELNEQFF
NA | TRBJ1-3 | NA | TRBV9 | TGTGCCAGCAGCGTAGGTTTAGGGGCGGACTCTGGAAACACCATATATTTT | CASSVGLGADSGNTIYF
NA | TRBJ1-4 | NA | TRBV28 | TGTGCCAGCAGCCCTCCTAGGGGGAGTGATGAAAAACTGTTTTTT | CASSPPRGSDEKLFF
NA | TRBJ2-1 | TRBD2 | TRBV27 | TGTGCCAGCAGTTCCCAGCCGACTAGCGGGACCTACAATGAGCAGTTCTTC | CASSSQPTSGTYNEQFF
NA | TRBJ2-4 | NA | TRBV5-1 | TGCGCCAGCAGGGTACCTGGTGACAGCCCCCTTAATCCCTTGAAAAACATTCAGTACTTC | CASRVPGDSPLNPLKNIQYF
NA | TRBJ1-4 | TRBD1 | TRBV6-5 | TGTGCCAGCAGTAACAGGGGGGCGGAAAAACTGTTTTTT | CASSNRGAEKLFF
NA | TRBJ1-6 | NA | TRBV21-1 | TGTGCCAGCCCACCGGGGAAGGACTCACCCCTCCACTTT | CASPPGKDSPLHF
NA | TRBJ1-4 | NA | TRBV7-9 | TGTGCCAGCAGCTTGCAGGTGGAAGAAAAACTGTTTTTT | CASSLQVEEKLFF
NA | TRBJ1-2 | NA | TRBV28 | TGTGCCAGCAGTTCTAGCGACTATGGCTACACCTTC | CASSSSDYGYTF
NA | TRBJ1-1 | TRBD1 | TRBV10-1 | TGCGCCAGCTCCCCGACAGGGGATCCGGTGAACACTGAAGCTTTCTTT | CASSPTGDPVNTEAFF
NA | TRBJ1-1 | NA | TRBV11-2 | TGTGCCAGCAGTTCAATCAGGGGTGCCGCTGAAGCTTTCTTT | CASSSIRGAAEAFF
NA | TRBJ2-1 | TRBD2 | TRBV6-4 | TGTGCCAGCAGTGGCCTAGGGACTAGCGGGACGGGTGAGCAGTTCTTC | CASSGLGTSGTGEQFF
NA | TRBJ2-3 | TRBD1 | TRBV18 | TGTGCCAGCTCACCGCGGACAGGGAACACAGATACGCAGTATTTT | CASSPRTGNTDTQYF
few | TRBJ2-5 | TRBD2 | TRBV7-2 | TGTGCCAGCGGGGGGACTAGGTCTGAGACCCAGTACTTC | CASGGTRSETQYF
NA | TRBJ1-1 | TRBD1 | TRBV6-5 | TGTGCCAGCAGTTACCTCGGGACAGGGCCGAACACTGAAGCTTTCTTT | CASSYLGTGPNTEAFF
NA | TRBJ2-7 | TRBD1 | TRBV6-1 | TGTGCCAGCAGTGAAGGTTCCGGGACAGGGAGCTACGAGCAGTACTTC | CASSEGSGTGSYEQYF
NA | TRBJ2-6 | TRBD1 | TRBV28 | TGTGCCAGCAGTTTATTCAGGGGGTATGGGGCCAACGTCCTGACTTTC | CASSLFRGYGANVLTF
NA | TRBJ1-2 | NA | TRBV30 | TGTGCCTGGAGTGTTGGTGAGGACAGTAGATCTTATAACTATGGCTACACCTTC | CAWSVGEDSRSYNYGYTF
NA | TRBJ1-2 | NA | TRBV7-9 | TGTGCCAGCAGCCGTAGCAGGGGCTATGGCTACACCTTC | CASSRSRGYGYTF
NA | TRBJ1-3 | NA | TRBV11-2 | TGTGCCAGCAGCTTAGCACGGGCTGGAAACACCATATATTTT | CASSLARAGNTIYF
NA | TRBJ2-7 | TRBD2 | TRBV4-2 | TGTGCCAGCAGCCAAGATGGCGGGAGCTCCTACGAGCAGTACTTC | CASSQDGGSSYEQYF
NA | TRBJ1-1 | NA | TRBV6-6 | TGTGCCAGCAGCCACTCAGGAGGGGAGGGGGTCGTAGCTTTCTTT | CASSHSGGEGVVAFF
NA | TRBJ1-2 | TRBD1 | TRBV2 | TGTGCCAGCAACGGAGGCCCCGACAGGGGCTATGGCTACACCTTC | CASNGGPDRGYGYTF
few | TRBJ2-4 | NA | TRBV28 | TGTGCCAGCAGCCCCGGCGGAGGAGCCAAAAACATTCAGTACTTC | CASSPGGGAKNIQYF